This T cell receptor (beta chain) was sequenced for a study of shared clonotypes between healthy human individuals. Across the whole study: Three plates each covered CD4 naive and memory; CD8 naive two, CD8 memory one.

Using immunoSEQ multiplex PCR, the repertoire was profiled, and TCRdb retains in-frame clones only, with some absent. The table shows under 1,100,000 clones, with around 74% occurring only once. Comment on this clone: Its antigen is unidentified.

From CD4+ cells came CD45RA+ naive and CD45RA-negative memory subsets. Study findings and constraints: Naive subsets tended to show greater estimated richness than memory subsets. Incompleteness in sorted-subset sequencing, despite large depth, was shown by rarefaction.

V shed 6 bases and J 5 bases; nucleotides not matched to a gene: 4. The CDR3 has 14 amino acids. Looked up from germline, CDR1 is ENHRY and CDR2 is SYGVKD. The clonotype was recovered from a man aged 18-30 years in good health. The chain couples TRBV10-3 to TRBJ1-6; TRBD1 matches at 7 bases. Sequenced material: memory CD4+ T cells sorted from blood. As for subset: CD45RA-negative fraction. CDR3 in amino acids: CAIRLDRDNSPLHF. The CDR3 coding sequence is TGTGCCATCAGGCTCGACAGGGATAATTCACCCCTCCACTTT.